The 18 T cell receptor beta chains presented below share a single source sample, sequenced in a study of T cells in localized non-small cell lung cancer. The protocol was immunoSEQ multiplex PCR, while the TCRdb copy is restricted to in-frame clones and leaves out a portion. Here the sample spans around 30,000 clones, about 91% being singletons. This sample comprised PBMCs, obtained before any cancer treatment. Source of these receptors: a man aged 35-75 years with stage II lung adenocarcinoma.

This chain connects TRBV27 to TRBJ2-1; no clear D gene. This CDR3 contains 14 residues. Germline CDR1 is MNHEY and CDR2 is SMNVEV (reference sequence). V was cut by 7 bases and J by 0 bases, with 10 bases left in between. The chain's CDR3 is CASNRAASYNEQFF. CDR3 nucleotides: TGTGCCAGCAACAGAGCCGCCTCCTACAATGAGCAGTTCTTC.

The CDR3 reads CATRGRDTGELFF. The CDR3 nucleotides read TGTGCCACCAGGGGGCGCGACACCGGGGAGCTGTTTTTT. The chain is built from TRBV10-3 and TRBJ2-2, with 8 positions matching TRBD1. The ends lost 10 bases at V and 3 bases at J; junction bases unmatched: 4. There are 13 residues in the CDR3. Germline-derived CDR1 and CDR2 are ENHRY and SYGVKD.

The chain combines TRBV4-3 with TRBJ1-2; maybe TRBD1 (6 bases). The CDR3 spans 15 residues. V shed 0 bases and J shed 4 bases, with 12 bases lying between them. Germline V gene lookup returns CDR1 LGHNA and CDR2 YSLEER. The CDR3: CASSQDRTGFYGYTF. CDR3 bases: TGCGCCAGCAGCCAAGACCGTACAGGGTTCTATGGCTACACCTTC.

The genes are TRBV28 and TRBJ2-5, with 9 bases fitting TRBD1. After removal of 4 bases from V and 2 bases from J, the junction contained 8 bases not matched to a gene. Germline loops: CDR1 MDHEN, CDR2 SYDVKM. The CDR3 extends over 16 amino acids. In nucleotides, the CDR3 is TGTGCCAGCAGTTCATGGACAGGGGCATTTCAAGAGACCCAGTACTTC. This gives the protein CASSSWTGAFQETQYF.

The rearrangement joins TRBV5-6 to TRBJ1-1, with a tentative D call TRBD1 (5 bases). Trimming removed 2 bases from V and 5 bases from J, with 10 bases in between. This CDR3 has 13 amino acids. Germline V gene sequence: CDR1 SGHDT, CDR2 YYEEEE. The CDR3 sequence is CASSFLRDTEAFF. CDR3 nucleotide sequence: TGTGCCAGCAGCTTTCTCAGGGATACTGAAGCTTTCTTT.

This clone was picked up one time. J is TRBJ2-7 and V is TRBV28; D is ambiguous. The CDR3 has 12 amino acids. The germline CDR1 and CDR2 sequences are MDHEN and SYDVKM. Between the trimmed V and J ends, which lost 5 bases and 6 bases, there was a span of 11 bases. DNA of the CDR3: TGTGCCAGCAGTGCCCCGGCTGTCGAGCAGTACTTC. Protein: CASSAPAVEQYF.

This clone was found a few times. This chain links TRBV10-2 with TRBJ1-5, with D possibly being TRBD1 (6 bases). CDR3 size: 13 residues. Trimming took 6 bases from V and 3 from J, leaving 9 bases between them. The V gene's germline CDR1 is WSHSY and CDR2 SAAADI. The CDR3 protein is CASRGQFNQPQHF. The CDR3 DNA follows: TGCGCCAGCAGAGGACAGTTCAATCAGCCCCAGCATTTT.

The gene calls are TRBV12-5 and TRBJ2-1; unclear D gene. The germline CDR1 and CDR2 sequences are LGHNT and FRNRAP. The CDR3 runs 17 residues. Trimming pared 3 bases from V and 1 base from J, leaving 16 bases between. CDR3 DNA sequence: TGTGCTAGTGGTTTCGAATCCGGGTTAGTATCCTACAATGAGCAGTTCTTC. This translates into CASGFESGLVSYNEQFF.

This sequence joins TRBV2 and TRBJ2-7; D is unclear. The CDR3 consists of 13 residues. From germline, CDR1 is SNHLY and CDR2 FYNNEI. V lost 6 bases and J lost 3, with 12 bases in between. The DNA of the CDR3 is TGTGCCAGCAGGGAAATAAGAGACTACGAGCAGTACTTC. This codes for CASREIRDYEQYF.

V usage is TRBV19 and J usage is TRBJ2-4; 7 bases map to TRBD2. The V gene's germline CDR1 is LNHDA and CDR2 SQIVND (reference sequence). The CDR3 loop spans 17 amino acids. With 0 bases clipped from V and 0 bases from J, the junction kept 5 bases outside the gene matches. The CDR3 region has the DNA TGTGCCAGTAGTATAGAGCCGGGAGGAATAGCCAAAAACATTCAGTACTTC. Its protein is CASSIEPGGIAKNIQYF.

The J gene is TRBJ2-7, the V gene TRBV29-1; TRBD1 aligns across 12 bases. The germline gives CDR1 SQVTM, CDR2 ANQGSEA. With V trimmed by 1 base and J by 3 bases, 16 bases remained unmatched. The CDR3 covers 19 residues. In nucleotides, the CDR3 is TGCAGCGTTGAAGTGGGACAGGGGGCTCTGGGCGGGCCGTTCTACGAGCAGTACTTC. As protein: CSVEVGQGALGGPFYEQYF.

The chain recombines TRBV30 with TRBJ1-1; D may be TRBD1 (6 bases). The CDR3 runs to 15 residues. CDR1 is GTSNPN and CDR2 is SVGIG in the germline V gene (reference sequence). V was clipped by 2 bases and J by 4 bases, with 17 bases between them. In nucleotides, the CDR3 is TGTGCCTGGAGTAGAGTAGGGGGTACTACCACTGAAGCTTTCTTT. This codes for CAWSRVGGTTTEAFF.

This sequence joins TRBV5-4 and TRBJ2-1, with D hard to call. The V gene lost 5 bases and the J gene lost 4 bases, with 22 bases spanning the gap. CDR3 size: 17 residues. The germline CDR1 and CDR2 sequences are SGHNT and YYREEE (reference sequence). CDR3 coding DNA: TGTGCCAGCAGACACGACCTCCTTGGGCACCCTTACAATGAGCAGTTCTTC. This encodes CASRHDLLGHPYNEQFF.

This chain links TRBV6-1 with TRBJ2-7; 8 nucleotides agree with TRBD1. V lost 7 bases to trimming and J lost 5 bases; unmatched junction nucleotides: 4. The germline V gene encodes CDR1 MNHNS and CDR2 SASEGT. This CDR3 has 12 residues. The CDR3 region is CASTRGRDEQYF. The CDR3 coding sequence is TGTGCCAGCACCAGGGGGCGAGACGAGCAGTACTTC.

The chain employs TRBV10-3 and TRBJ2-1; the D is unclear. The CDR3 spans 12 residues. V was pared by 6 bases and J by 5 bases, with 8 bases between. Germline CDR1 and CDR2: ENHRY and SYGVKD. The CDR3 sequence: CAIRGLDNEQFF. CDR3 DNA sequence: TGTGCCATCAGGGGCTTGGACAATGAGCAGTTCTTC.

The genes are TRBV27 and TRBJ2-3; TRBD2 agrees at 8 bases. The CDR3 consists of 16 residues. V shed 6 bases and J 7 bases; nucleotides not matched to a gene: 15. Germline CDR1 is MNHEY and CDR2 is SMNVEV (reference sequence). The CDR3 loop reads CASSLGSLAGAHTQYF. As DNA, the CDR3 is TGTGCCAGCAGCCTAGGTAGCCTAGCGGGTGCCCATACGCAGTATTTT.

The CDR3 here is CASSLGTLAGTDTQYF. The CDR3 DNA is TGTGCCAGCAGCTTAGGAACACTAGCGGGGACAGATACGCAGTATTTT. This sequence joins TRBV7-9 and TRBJ2-3, with TRBD2 matching 10 bases. The V and J ends lost 1 base and 3 bases, in that order; junction bases with no gene match: 4. Germline V gives CDR1 SEHNR, CDR2 FQNEAQ (reference sequence). This CDR3 is built from 16 residues.

The chain couples TRBV19 to TRBJ2-2; 7 nucleotides match TRBD1. Germline V gene lookup returns CDR1 LNHDA and CDR2 SQIVND (reference sequence). The V and J ends lost 5 bases and 8 bases, in that order; junction bases with no gene match: 11. The CDR3 consists of 15 residues. CDR3 DNA: TGTGCCAGTAGTGCCTGGAGACAGGGACGTGGGGAGCTGTTTTTT. Translating it yields CASSAWRQGRGELFF.